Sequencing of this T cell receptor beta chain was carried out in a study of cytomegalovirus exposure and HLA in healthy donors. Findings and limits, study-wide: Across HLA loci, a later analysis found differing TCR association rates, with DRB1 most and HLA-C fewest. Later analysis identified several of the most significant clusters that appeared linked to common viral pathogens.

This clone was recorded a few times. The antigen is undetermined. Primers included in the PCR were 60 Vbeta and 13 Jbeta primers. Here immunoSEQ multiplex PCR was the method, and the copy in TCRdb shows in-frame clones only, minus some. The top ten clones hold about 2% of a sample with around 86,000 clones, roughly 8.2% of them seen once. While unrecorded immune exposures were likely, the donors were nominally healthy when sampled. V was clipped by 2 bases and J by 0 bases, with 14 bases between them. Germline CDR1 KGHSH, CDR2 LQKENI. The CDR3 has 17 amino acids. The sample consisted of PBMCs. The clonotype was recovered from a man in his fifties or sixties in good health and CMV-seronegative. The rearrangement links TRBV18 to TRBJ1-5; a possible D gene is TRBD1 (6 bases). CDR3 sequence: CASSPGGGRISNQPQHF. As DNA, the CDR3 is TGTGCCAGCTCACCAGGGGGGGGGCGTATTAGCAATCAGCCCCAGCATTTT.